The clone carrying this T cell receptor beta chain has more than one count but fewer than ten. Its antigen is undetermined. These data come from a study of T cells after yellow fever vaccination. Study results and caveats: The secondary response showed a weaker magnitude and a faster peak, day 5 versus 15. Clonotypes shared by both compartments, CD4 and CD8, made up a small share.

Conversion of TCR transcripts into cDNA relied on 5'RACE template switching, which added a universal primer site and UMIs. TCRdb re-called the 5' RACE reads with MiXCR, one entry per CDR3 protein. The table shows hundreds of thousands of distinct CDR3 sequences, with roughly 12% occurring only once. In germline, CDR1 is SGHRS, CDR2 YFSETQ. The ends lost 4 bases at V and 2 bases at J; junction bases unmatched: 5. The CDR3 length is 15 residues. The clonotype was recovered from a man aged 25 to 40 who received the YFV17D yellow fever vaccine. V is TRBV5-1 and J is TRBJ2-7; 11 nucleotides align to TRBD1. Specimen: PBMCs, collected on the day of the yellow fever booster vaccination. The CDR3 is CASSTGQGVTYEQYF. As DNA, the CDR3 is TGCGCCAGCAGCACGGGACAGGGGGTTACCTACGAGCAGTACTTC.